This TCR beta chain was obtained from a study of T-cell memory formation after mild COVID-19 (dated by TCRdb to the early 2020s). About the investigation overall: TCR sequence clusters from the two donors were found to be largely donor specific. The cohort was made up of two young adult volunteers, one female and one male, who were previously healthy. In a couple of donors, T-cell clones that expanded and contracted after mild COVID-19 were tracked by sequencing TCRalpha and TCRbeta repertoires over time. The investigation overall reported the following: Contracting CD4+ clones appeared mostly in the CM and EM memory subsets, whereas CD8+ clones were enriched in EMRA. Clones contracting from day 15 to 85 had balanced CD4/CD8 phenotypes, while a second wave expanding from day 15 to 37 was biased towards CD4+. Whether the second-wave clones peaking on day 37 were SARS-CoV-2 specific was not confirmed. Some responding clones were found in pre-infection memory, which suggests that pre-existing cross-reactive memory T cells took part in the SARS-CoV-2 response. The study included only a couple of mild cases, and larger cohorts that include severe cases with pre-infection samples were judged to be necessary.

CDR1 and CDR2 are drawn from the germline V gene: MNHNS, SASEGT. Taken from cysteine to phenylalanine, the CDR3 has 13 residues. Only the CDR3 DNA is retained, 39 bases long and in frame from the first base. V is shortened by 2 bases, J by 4 bases, and the region joining them spans 8 bases. Ficoll-Paque density gradient centrifugation was used to isolate PBMCs. With regard to this clonotype: Its antigen is still unknown. Base-call qualities are not available, and no considerably larger clone is one nucleotide away.

The sequencer listed for this sample is Illumina NovaSeq 6000. TCRalpha and TCRbeta cDNA libraries were constructed by 5'RACE with constant-segment primers, with sample barcodes and unique molecular identifiers being introduced. Trizol reagent was used to extract RNA from every sample. Library amplification was performed in two PCR steps, and a second sample barcode and Illumina TruSeq adapters were introduced in the second step. Sequencing of libraries was performed on an Illumina NovaSeq with 2 x 150 bp paired-end reads. The paper's data handling went like this. Demultiplexing of reads and collapsing into UMI-guided consensus sequences were performed with migec v1.2.7. Using mixcr v2.1.11, UMI consensuses were aligned to TRA and TRB V and J templates and then assembled into clonotypes. Expanded or contracted clonotypes were those called significant by both edgeR and NoisET, with noise models trained on biological replicates. For edgeR calls, the cutoffs were a false discovery rate-adjusted p below 0.01 and a log2 fold-change threshold of 1. As an exploratory analysis of dynamics, max-normalized trajectories of the 1000 most abundant clonotypes were examined by PCA with hierarchical clustering. Separately sequenced CD4+ and CD8+ repertoires were used to assign the CD4 or CD8 phenotype of responding clones. The public reads were quality trimmed at Q25 with fastp and then assembled into clones with MiXCR by TCRdb, keeping productive beta chains. Identical CDR3 protein sequences are pooled into one entry, listed with their most common genes and DNA. The authors' filters were not applied to this entry. For this sample there are roughly 280,000 distinct CDR3 sequences; under 8.5% appear just once. Clones ranked in the top ten supply 20% to 25% of the sample.

The receptor chain draws on TRBV6-1 and TRBJ1-2; no confident D gene assignment can be made. Sequenced: PBMCs or a T cell subset sorted from them (not recorded which). The TCR originated in a man aged 18 to 29 who had mild COVID-19 (a few samples of this study predate the infection). The sample titles of this study are shuffled in the database, so cell type and time point are left out; the donor was told from shared clones. DNA sequence: TGTGCCAGCAGTGAATCTTTTCTCTATGGCTACACCTTC. This gives the protein CASSESFLYGYTF.